This T cell receptor beta chain is from a study of B cell selection in AIRE deficiency. Study-wide findings and caveats: Of roughly 4,000 shared Treg TCRbeta sequences, about 32% were healthy-only, about 8.6% patient-only. Shared Treg sequences were biased toward short CDR3s with few non-templated nucleotide insertions. Patient Tconv cells held around 30% of Treg sequences shared by healthy donors.

Regulatory T cells were sorted as CD4+CD25hiCD127low/negative. A word on this clone: Antigen unknown.

The CDR3 loop spans 19 amino acids. Unmatched junction bases numbered 16, after V lost 3 bases and J lost 0 bases. From germline, CDR1 is KGHSH and CDR2 LQKENI. Authors' analysis steps: Some 56,000 patient and around 100,000 healthy donor TCRbeta sequences came from Tregs. The assay was immunoSEQ multiplex PCR, and TCRdb's table has in-frame clones only and misses some. That table gives V, J and clone size, and the DNA gave D and trimming. The sample consists of 2,500 to 3,500 clones, 78% of them appearing once. This clonotype originated in a human donor with AIRE deficiency. Sequencing was carried out using Tregs sorted from PBMCs. The chain has TRBV18 and TRBJ1-1; TRBD1 aligns across 7 bases. The CDR3 DNA reads as TGTGCCAGCTCACCTTCCCAGGCACGGACAGGTTACATGAACACTGAAGCTTTCTTT. This sequence encodes CASSPSQARTGYMNTEAFF.